This T cell receptor (beta chain) was documented in a study of cytomegalovirus exposure and HLA in healthy donors. Study conclusions and caveats: CMV serostatus was the sole immune exposure information available.

A note on this clone: The antigen is unknown.

Germline V gene sequence: CDR1 MGHRA, CDR2 YSYEKL. This CDR3 is 16 amino acids long. V was clipped by 0 bases and J by 2 bases; unmatched bases: 4. 13 Jbeta primers and 60 Vbeta primers were used for the PCR. Generated by immunoSEQ multiplex PCR, the TCRdb table keeps only in-frame clones and is missing some. The top ten clones hold 1.7% of a sample with around 250,000 clones, about nine tenths of them seen once. V usage is TRBV4-1 and J usage is TRBJ2-7; 10 bases are shared with TRBD2. The sequencing input was PBMCs. The TCR comes from a girl aged 2-10 years in good health and CMV-seronegative. The CDR3 spells CASSQERLAGAYEQYF. CDR3 coding DNA: TGCGCCAGCAGCCAAGAGAGGCTAGCGGGAGCCTACGAGCAGTACTTC.